This TCR beta chain was sequenced during a study of graft-versus-host responses after intestinal transplantation. About the study: After anti-thymocyte globulin induction, recipients took tacrolimus and steroids for around three years. General study results and limits: Clonal ratios of graft-versus-host to host-versus-graft in allografts were high for patients exhibiting graft-donor T cell macrochimerism. Detected in recipient marrow were GvH clones, some of which were first observed in ileum or blood.

Germline assignment: CDR1 MNHEY and CDR2 SMNVEV (reference sequence). V shed 5 bases, J shed 5 bases, and the junction held 8 bases outside the gene matches. The CDR3 runs to 15 residues. Produced via immunoSEQ multiplex PCR; TCRdb's table is partial and in-frame only. The table lists tens of thousands of clones, around 92% of them singletons, with over 40% in the top ten. Points on this clone: What it recognizes is unknown.

The sample was PBMCs, taken approximately 250 days after intestinal transplant. The V gene is TRBV27, the J gene TRBJ1-1; 10 positions match TRBD1. This sequence was found in a human patient who received an intestinal transplant, so some T cells may come from the graft donor. The chain's CDR3 is CASSTWTGGNTEAFF. CDR3 sequence (DNA): TGTGCCAGCAGTACCTGGACAGGGGGTAATACTGAAGCTTTCTTT.